The T cell receptor (beta chain) under discussion was sequenced for a study of blood T cell repertoires in COVID-19. Original data processing: It was from reference gene primer amplification that nucleated cell counts were estimated. The protocol was immunoSEQ multiplex PCR, while the TCRdb copy is restricted to in-frame clones and leaves out a portion. The V and J calls and clone size were taken over from that table, and D and trimming were inferred from the DNA. The profile covers 110,000 to 150,000 clones, with less than 90% appearing a single time and 5.5% taken by the ten largest. Which cohort a participant joined came from the clinical history participants gave. The TCR originated in a middle-aged man with acute COVID-19. Sequenced input: PBMCs or T cells enriched from blood (not recorded which).

CDR3 nucleotide sequence: TGTGCCTGGAGTCCCGGACTAGCGGGAATCGAGCAGTACTTC. Translating it yields CAWSPGLAGIEQYF. The V call is TRBV30, the J call TRBJ2-7; 12 bases match TRBD2. CDR1 is GTSNPN and CDR2 is SVGIG in the germline V gene (reference sequence). The CDR3 covers 14 residues. The trim removed 2 bases at V and 6 bases at J, leaving 5 bases unmatched.